This entry concerns a single T cell receptor (beta chain). This sample is drawn from a study of cytomegalovirus exposure and HLA in healthy donors. Trimming shortened V by 3 bases and J by 7 bases, and 15 bases separated the two germline ends. The CDR3 consists of 13 residues. CDR1 GTSNPN and CDR2 SVGIG come from the germline V gene (reference sequence). Use of 60 Vbeta and 13 Jbeta primers characterized the PCR. This table comes from immunoSEQ multiplex PCR, and its TCRdb copy is limited to in-frame clones, with some not included. Here the sample spans 150,000 to 200,000 clones, roughly 76% being singletons.

Sample: PBMCs. The receptor was derived from a woman aged 18-29 years in good health and CMV-seropositive. This chain uses TRBV30 with TRBJ2-5; TRBD1 is a possible D gene (5 bases). CDR3 loop: CAWSQGQARTQYF. The CDR3 nucleotides read TGTGCCTGGAGCCAGGGTCAGGCCAGGACCCAGTACTTC.